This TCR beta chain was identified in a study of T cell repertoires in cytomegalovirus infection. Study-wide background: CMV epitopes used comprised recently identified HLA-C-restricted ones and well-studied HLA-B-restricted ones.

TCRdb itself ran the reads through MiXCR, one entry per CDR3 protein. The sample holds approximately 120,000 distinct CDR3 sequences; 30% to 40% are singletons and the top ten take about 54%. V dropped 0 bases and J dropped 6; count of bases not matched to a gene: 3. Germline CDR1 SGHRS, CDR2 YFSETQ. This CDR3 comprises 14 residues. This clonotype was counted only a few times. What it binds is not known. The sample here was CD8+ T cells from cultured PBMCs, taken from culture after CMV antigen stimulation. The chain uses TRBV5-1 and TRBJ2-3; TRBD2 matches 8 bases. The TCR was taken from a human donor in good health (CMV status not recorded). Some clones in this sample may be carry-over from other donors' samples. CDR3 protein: CASSLEASGDTQYF. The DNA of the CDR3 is TGCGCCAGCAGCTTGGAAGCTAGCGGGGATACGCAGTATTTT.